The entry below describes one T cell receptor beta chain. Its antigen remains unknown. The source of the sample is a study of lymphopenia after photon versus proton radiotherapy. The CDR3 extends over 14 amino acids. Germline V gene sequence: CDR1 SGHVS, CDR2 FQNEAQ. V was trimmed by 1 base and J by 7 bases, leaving 14 bases between them. Study-wide results and caveats: After lymphocyte nadir, photon-treated repertoires showed oligoclonal expansion, especially CD8+ Temra.

Data came from immunoSEQ multiplex PCR; TCRdb stores just in-frame clones and leaves some out. The sample lists about 45,000 clones; over 75% were seen once. The chain is built from TRBV7-8 and TRBJ2-7; no firm D call. This specimen consisted of peripheral blood, obtained from a patient treated with photon-based radiotherapy. This TCR derives from a man between 35 and 55 years old with gastric cancer. The CDR3 DNA sequence: TGTGCCAGCAGCTTAGAGGGCAGTTTCGGAGAGCAGTACTTC. This sequence encodes CASSLEGSFGEQYF.